What follows are 26 T cell receptor beta chains derived from one specimen sequenced in a study of identical twins. TCRdb independently ran MiXCR on the 5' RACE reads; one entry per CDR3 protein. The sample records approximately 600,000 distinct CDR3 sequences, just over 7% being singletons. These data were also filed under a second study, of yellow fever vaccine responses in identical twins.

The sample comprised PBMCs. These receptor sequences come from a woman aged 18-29 years in good health.

This clonotype was picked up many times. The chain carries TRBV7-9 and TRBJ1-1; D is unclear. The CDR3 contains 13 residues. The ends were cut back, 3 bases at V and 2 bases at J, with 7 bases in the middle. CDR1 SEHNR and CDR2 FQNEAQ come from the germline V gene (reference sequence). As DNA, the CDR3 is TGTGCCAGCAGCTTTGACCTCAACACTGAAGCTTTCTTT. Amino acid sequence: CASSFDLNTEAFF. The variable domain in full, completed from reference TRBV7-9 and TRBJ1-1, reads DTGVSQNPRHKITKRGQNVTFRCDPISEHNRLYWYRQTLGQGPEFLTYFQNEAQLEKSRLLSDRFSAERPKGSFSTLEIQRTEQGDSAMYLCASSFDLNTEAFFGQGTRLTVV.

This clonotype was found a few times. J is TRBJ2-5 and V is TRBV20-1; TRBD2 matches at 11 bases. The CDR3 loop spans 17 amino acids. Germline-derived CDR1 and CDR2 are DFQATT and SNEGSKA (reference sequence). After removal of 1 base from V and 4 bases from J, the junction contained 11 bases not matched to a gene. The DNA for the CDR3 is TGCAGTGCTAGAGGGTTAGCGGGGGGGTCCTTCTTAGAGACCCAGTACTTC. Encoded protein: CSARGLAGGSFLETQYF.

This clonotype was found a few times. The V and J genes are TRBV20-1 and TRBJ2-2; 7 bases match TRBD2. The CDR3 totals 18 residues. V was clipped by 3 bases and J by 3 bases; unmatched bases: 16. The germline V gene has CDR1 DFQATT and CDR2 SNEGSKA (reference sequence). As DNA, the CDR3 is TGCAGTGCTAGGAAACCTTATGGCGGGAGCGGCGACACCGGGGAGCTGTTTTTT. Amino acid sequence: CSARKPYGGSGDTGELFF.

This clonotype was seen more than once but under ten times. This rearrangement joins TRBV28 to TRBJ2-3, with TRBD2 as a possible D gene (5 bases). V was clipped by 5 bases and J by 4 bases, with 25 bases between them. This CDR3 is built from 18 residues. The V gene's germline CDR1 is MDHEN and CDR2 SYDVKM. DNA for the CDR3: TGTGCCAGCAGTCCGTTCCCCCCTGAGGGCCAGGTTCCAGATACGCAGTATTTT. It encodes CASSPFPPEGQVPDTQYF. Looking up the rest from reference TRBV28 and TRBJ2-3 gives the full variable domain: DVKVTQSSRYLVKRTGEKVFLECVQDMDHENMFWYRQDPGLGLRLIYFSYDVKMKEKGDIPEGYSVSREKKERFSLILESASTNQTSMYLCASSPFPPEGQVPDTQYFGPGTRLTVL.

This clonotype has at least ten counts. This chain's CDR3 is CASSPTTSSGGRVYNEQFF. CDR3 in DNA: TGTGCCAGCAGCCCCACGACTAGCAGTGGGGGGCGGGTTTACAATGAGCAGTTCTTC. The V call is TRBV27, the J call TRBJ2-1; possible D gene TRBD2, 7 bases. The CDR3 length is 19 residues. Deletions cut 6 bases from V and 4 bases from J, with 28 bases between. The V gene's germline CDR1 is MNHEY and CDR2 SMNVEV (reference sequence).

This clonotype was seen more than once but under ten times. In nucleotides, the CDR3 is TGTGCCAGCAGCCCGGACACAGAAAGGGTATATCCTGAAGCTTTCTTT. Protein sequence: CASSPDTERVYPEAFF. The rearrangement joins TRBV7-8 to TRBJ1-1; tentatively, D is TRBD1 (5 bases). CDR1 is SGHVS and CDR2 is FQNEAQ in the germline V gene. CDR3 length: 16 residues. Trimming stripped 5 bases from V and 6 bases from J, with 22 bases between. Combining the CDR3 with reference TRBV7-8 and TRBJ1-1 gives the whole variable domain GAGVSQSPRYKVAKRGQDVALRCDPISGHVSLFWYQQALGQGPEFLTYFQNEAQLDKSGLPSDRFFAERPEGSVSTLKIQRTQQEDSAVYLCASSPDTERVYPEAFFGQGTRLTVV.

The sample holds many counts of this clonotype. V gene TRBV10-3 combines with J gene TRBJ2-5; 11 nucleotides match TRBD2. The CDR3 has 17 residues. In germline, CDR1 is ENHRY, CDR2 SYGVKD. With V trimmed by 3 bases and J by 5 bases, 11 bases remained unmatched. The CDR3 bases are TGTGCCATCAGTGATTCACTAGCGGGGGTGAGGTTGGAGACCCAGTACTTC. It encodes CAISDSLAGVRLETQYF.

There are many counts of this clonotype. The rearrangement joins TRBV20-1 to TRBJ2-1, with D possibly TRBD2 on 5 matching bases. V lost 8 bases and J 9 bases, leaving 14 bases between the germline ends. CDR1 and CDR2 (germline): DFQATT, SNEGSKA (reference sequence). This CDR3 has 11 amino acids. CDR3 protein: CSTIEGFEQFF. The DNA for the CDR3 is TGCAGTACCATCGAGGGATTTGAGCAGTTCTTC.

This clonotype was seen more than once but under ten times. The chain carries TRBV2 and TRBJ1-1, with D uncertain. This CDR3 contains 12 residues. CDR1 SNHLY and CDR2 FYNNEI come from the germline V gene. Trimming removed 7 bases at V and 4 bases at J, with 10 bases between. The CDR3 sequence: CASTSEGTEAFF. In nucleotides, the CDR3 is TGTGCCAGCACCTCCGAAGGCACTGAAGCTTTCTTT. The whole variable domain, filled in from reference TRBV2 and TRBJ1-1, reads EPEVTQTPSHQVTQMGQEVILRCVPISNHLYFYWYRQILGQKVEFLVSFYNNEISEKSEIFDDQFSVERPDGSNFTLKIRSTKLEDSAMYFCASTSEGTEAFFGQGTRLTVV.

This clonotype was seen ten or more times. V usage is TRBV27 and J usage is TRBJ1-2; 11 bases are a match to TRBD1. V trimming: 6 bases; J trimming: 7 bases; junction bases outside the gene matches: 10. Germline V gene lookup returns CDR1 MNHEY and CDR2 SMNVEV (reference sequence). The CDR3 runs to 15 residues. The CDR3 DNA is TGTGCCAGCAGACCCCCGAGGACAGGGGGCGGTGGCTACACCTTC. This sequence encodes CASRPPRTGGGGYTF.

Turning to this clonotype: A much larger clone differs by one base, so this may be a read error. The J gene is TRBJ2-2, the V gene TRBV12-3 or TRBV12-4; D possibly corresponds to TRBD1 (6 bases). The CDR3 totals 14 residues. The CDR3 DNA reads as TGTCCCAGCAGTTGGGGGCCGAACACCGGGGAGCTGTTTTTT. Its protein product is CPSSWGPNTGELFF.

This clonotype was picked up many times. This chain uses TRBV24-1 with TRBJ2-2; a weak D match, TRBD1 (5 bases). V was cut by 0 bases and J by 4 bases, with 14 bases left in between. The CDR3 is 17 residues long. CDR1 is KGHDR, CDR2 SFDVKD, per germline. CDR3 in DNA: TGTGCCACCAGTGATTTGGGCAGGGTTTTTGGCACCGGGGAGCTGTTTTTT. Its protein is CATSDLGRVFGTGELFF.

This clonotype appeared a few times. The rearrangement links TRBV7-9 to TRBJ2-3; D unresolved. Germline loops: CDR1 SEHNR, CDR2 FQNEAQ (reference sequence). The CDR3 runs 15 residues. The V end lost 5 bases, the J end lost 0 bases, and 12 bases lay between the germline ends. In DNA form, the CDR3 reads TGTGCCAGCAGCCCCGTGCGAGCTAGCACAGATACGCAGTATTTT. It codes for CASSPVRASTDTQYF.

This chain uses TRBV7-9 with TRBJ2-1, with 7 bases lining up with TRBD1. Trimming at V came to 5 bases and at J to 3 bases, leaving 10 bases not matched to a gene. The CDR3 consists of 16 residues. CDR1 SEHNR and CDR2 FQNEAQ come from the germline V gene (reference sequence). The CDR3, as DNA: TGTGCCAGCAGCGGACCGACAGGGATTATCTACAATGAGCAGTTCTTC. It yields the protein CASSGPTGIIYNEQFF.

This rearrangement joins TRBV4-1 to TRBJ2-5; D call uncertain. The CDR3 runs to 13 residues. Looked up from germline, CDR1 is MGHRA and CDR2 is YSYEKL. V lost 6 bases and J 4 bases, leaving 12 bases between the germline ends. In DNA, the CDR3 is TGCGCCAGCAGTATATCACCCCGAGAGACCCAGTACTTC. This gives the protein CASSISPRETQYF.

This clonotype was detected only a few times. The V and J genes are TRBV20-1 and TRBJ2-7, with 7 bases aligning to TRBD2. Germline CDR1 reads DFQATT; CDR2 reads SNEGSKA (reference sequence). The J segment lost 6 bases and the V segment lost 3 bases, leaving 2 bases of the junction unmatched. The CDR3 totals 11 residues. The CDR3 nucleotides read TGCAGTGCTAGTTCGGGGGGCGAGCAGTACGTC. This codes for CSASSGGEQYV.

This clonotype has a count of ten or more. The rearrangement joins TRBV5-1 to TRBJ2-5; weak D call: TRBD1 (6 bases). The V end lost 2 bases, the J end lost 4 bases, and 15 bases lay between the germline ends. Germline V gives CDR1 SGHRS, CDR2 YFSETQ. This CDR3 region has 15 residues. CDR3 DNA sequence: TGCGCCAGCAGCTTAAGGGACACCAGGGGAGAGACCCAGTACTTC. Amino acids: CASSLRDTRGETQYF.

The CDR3 bases are TGCAGTGCTAGAGATCTTCTAGCGGCCCTAGATACGCAGTATTTT. This gives the protein CSARDLLAALDTQYF. The chain joins TRBV20-1 to TRBJ2-3, with 7 bases identical to TRBD2. The CDR3 covers 15 residues. V lost 0 bases, J lost 5 bases, and 8 bases stayed unmatched. CDR1 and CDR2 from the germline V gene are DFQATT and SNEGSKA (reference sequence).

The J gene is TRBJ2-1, the V gene TRBV7-2; TRBD2 aligns across 7 bases. The CDR3 is 15 amino acids. CDR1 SGHTA and CDR2 FQGNSA come from the germline V gene. With V trimmed by 5 bases and J by 4 bases, 8 bases remained unmatched. CDR3 DNA: TGTGCCAGCAGCCTGACTAGCCGTACATACAATGAGCAGTTCTTC. Amino acids: CASSLTSRTYNEQFF.

The sample holds many counts of this clonotype. The gene calls are TRBV6-5 and TRBJ2-2, with D possibly being TRBD2 (5 bases). Germline V gene lookup returns CDR1 MNHEY and CDR2 SVGAGI. V lost 8 bases and J 6 bases, leaving 10 bases between the germline ends. The CDR3 consists of 12 residues. The CDR3 spells CASSRGSGELFF. Here the CDR3 DNA reads TGTGCCAGCTCTCGGGGTTCCGGGGAGCTGTTTTTT.

The chain is built from TRBV6-5 and TRBJ2-5; D not resolved. The CDR3 runs 15 residues. Trimming cost V 0 bases and J 5 bases, with 13 bases left between them. CDR1 MNHEY and CDR2 SVGAGI come from the germline V gene. The CDR3 region has the DNA TGTGCCAGCAGTTACTCGCAGAGTCCCGCCGAGACCCAGTACTTC. Translation: CASSYSQSPAETQYF.

The chain has TRBV20-1 and TRBJ1-5; D may be TRBD1 (5 bases). V dropped 6 bases and J dropped 8 bases, with 17 bases sitting between them. The V gene's germline CDR1 is DFQATT and CDR2 SNEGSKA (reference sequence). The length of the CDR3 is 13 residues. This chain's CDR3 is CSAGAGIMEPQHF. CDR3 DNA: TGCAGTGCCGGGGCGGGGATAATGGAGCCCCAGCATTTT.

This clonotype was recorded a few times. V and J are TRBV20-1 and TRBJ2-3, with D perhaps matching TRBD1 (5 bases). CDR1 is DFQATT, CDR2 SNEGSKA, per germline (reference sequence). This CDR3 region has 14 residues. The V end was cut by 6 bases, the J end by 2 bases, with 15 bases between. In DNA, the CDR3 is TGCAGTGCCGCCGATTCCAGGGCCACAGATACGCAGTATTTT. Amino acids: CSAADSRATDTQYF.

The genes are TRBV9 and TRBJ2-3, with 7 bases aligning to TRBD2. The CDR3 spans 16 residues. CDR1 and CDR2 from the germline V gene are SGDLS and YYNGEE. After removal of 0 bases from V and 0 bases from J, the junction contained 4 bases not matched to a gene. The CDR3 DNA is TGTGCCAGCAGCGTAGCACCGGGAGGTAGCACAGATACGCAGTATTTT. Its translation is CASSVAPGGSTDTQYF.

Only a few counts were recorded for this clonotype. V is TRBV20-1 and J is TRBJ2-7, with 9 bases aligning to TRBD1. Per the germline V gene, CDR1 is DFQATT and CDR2 is SNEGSKA (reference sequence). CDR3 length equals 13 residues. The J segment lost 7 bases and the V segment lost 2 bases, leaving 6 bases of the junction unmatched. CDR3 bases: TGCAGTGCTAGAAGCATTGGGACAGGGGAGCAGTACGTC. This encodes CSARSIGTGEQYV.

This clonotype was counted between two and nine times. The chain employs TRBV4-1 and TRBJ2-5; 11 nucleotides match TRBD2. The CDR3 covers 17 residues. CDR1 is MGHRA and CDR2 is YSYEKL in the germline V gene. With V trimmed by 3 bases and J by 5 bases, 11 bases remained unmatched. The chain's CDR3 is CASSQGISGGAPETQYF. CDR3 nucleotide sequence: TGCGCCAGCAGCCAGGGGATTAGCGGGGGGGCCCCGGAGACCCAGTACTTC.